This T cell receptor beta chain is from a study of blood T cell repertoires in COVID-19. On the study more broadly: The study drew acute and convalescent COVID-19 samples from the United States, Italy and Spain. PBMCs, B-cell-depleted T cells, or T cells provided the cDNA or gDNA that made up the material.

Per the study methods: Using reference gene primer amplification, nucleated cell counts were estimated. Assay used: immunoSEQ multiplex PCR; TCRdb lists only in-frame clones, some missing. D and trimming come from the DNA, and the V and J calls and clone size come from that table. The sample lists 300,000 to 450,000 clones; around 87% were seen once. Seattle's enrolled individuals joined amid active infection and were then monitored longitudinally. Per germline, CDR1 SGHVS and CDR2 FNYEAQ. The CDR3 is 15 amino acids. V lost 8 bases and J lost 5, with 21 bases in between. The sample was peripheral blood. This chain connects TRBV7-6 to TRBJ1-2; D remains unclear. The source is a woman in her sixties or seventies with COVID-19, enrolled during active disease. The CDR3 reads CASRLQPVGGYGYTF. CDR3 sequence (DNA): TGTGCCAGCCGCCTCCAGCCCGTGGGAGGATATGGCTACACCTTC.